The 27 T cell receptor beta chains listed next were all sequenced from one sample in a study of cytomegalovirus exposure and HLA in healthy donors. Assay used: immunoSEQ multiplex PCR; TCRdb lists only in-frame clones, some missing. The sample consists of some 110,000 clones, around 89% of them appearing once. Sequencing was done on a sample of PBMCs. Receptors originate from a woman younger than 30 in good health and CMV-seropositive.

The gene calls are TRBV5-6 and TRBJ1-2; possibly TRBD1 for D (5 bases). The CDR3 spans 15 residues. The V end was cut by 5 bases, the J end by 5 bases, with 19 bases between. The germline V gene has CDR1 SGHDT and CDR2 YYEEEE. The CDR3 loop is CASSRGVGRTYGYTF. CDR3 in DNA: TGTGCCAGCAGTCGGGGCGTCGGGAGGACTTATGGCTACACCTTC.

The chain uses TRBV4-1 and TRBJ2-3, with 8 positions matching TRBD2. This CDR3 region has 16 residues. Trimming removed 1 base from V and 5 bases from J; junction bases left unmatched: 8. Looked up from germline, CDR1 is MGHRA and CDR2 is YSYEKL. CDR3 sequence: CASSQGSGGPRDTQYF. The DNA of the CDR3 is TGCGCCAGCAGCCAAGGATCGGGGGGGCCGAGAGATACGCAGTATTTT.

The CDR3 loop is CASSPYSWELFF. The CDR3 DNA reads as TGTGCCAGCAGCCCCTATAGCTGGGAGCTGTTTTTT. V gene TRBV7-6 combines with J gene TRBJ2-2; unclear D gene. This CDR3 spans 12 amino acids. The germline V and J ends were trimmed by 5 bases and 9 bases, with 10 bases remaining between them. CDR1 SGHVS and CDR2 FNYEAQ come from the germline V gene.

The chain recombines TRBV5-4 with TRBJ2-7; 8 bases align to TRBD1. The germline V gene encodes CDR1 SGHNT and CDR2 YYREEE (reference sequence). The CDR3 extends over 16 amino acids. V lost 9 bases, J lost 4 bases, and 18 bases stayed unmatched. This CDR3 reads CATASQGDRGMYEQYF. The CDR3 bases are TGTGCCACCGCTTCCCAGGGTGACAGGGGTATGTACGAGCAGTACTTC.

The chain combines TRBV18 with TRBJ2-7, with D maybe TRBD2 (5 bases). CDR1 and CDR2 from the germline V gene are KGHSH and LQKENI. Trimming cost V 4 bases and J 7 bases, with 17 bases left between them. The CDR3 spans 14 residues. Here the CDR3 DNA reads TGTGCCAGCTCACGGTCGGGTGGCGGCGGGGAGCAGTACTTC. This codes for CASSRSGGGGEQYF.

CDR3 loop: CASSEYAGGASFEQFF. CDR3 in DNA: TGTGCCAGCAGTGAATACGCGGGGGGGGCCTCGTTTGAGCAGTTCTTC. The chain joins TRBV25-1 to TRBJ2-1, with 9 bases lining up with TRBD2. The V gene end was trimmed by 0 bases and the J gene end by 9 bases; junction bases not matched to a gene: 9. Germline-derived CDR1 and CDR2 are MGHDK and SYGVNS. The CDR3 is 16 residues long.

The chain couples TRBV10-3 to TRBJ2-2, with unresolved D. The CDR3 totals 15 residues. The germline CDR1 and CDR2 sequences are ENHRY and SYGVKD. V lost 2 bases to trimming and J lost 6 bases, with 13 bases between them. CDR3 in amino acids: CAISETHFGAGELFF. The CDR3 DNA sequence: TGTGCCATCAGTGAGACTCATTTCGGAGCCGGGGAGCTGTTTTTT.

This chain joins TRBV28 and TRBJ1-1; 7 bases are a match to TRBD1. The V segment lost 3 bases and the J segment 3 bases; nucleotides outside the gene matches: 10. From germline, CDR1 is MDHEN and CDR2 SYDVKM. The CDR3 is made up of 16 amino acids. The CDR3 here is CASSFSAGGVDTEAFF. Here the CDR3 DNA reads TGTGCCAGCAGTTTTTCGGCAGGGGGTGTCGACACTGAAGCTTTCTTT.

The chain combines TRBV15 with TRBJ2-7; tentatively, D is TRBD2 (5 bases). This CDR3 has 16 residues. Trimming took 0 bases from V and 2 from J, leaving 14 bases between them. In germline, CDR1 is LNHNV, CDR2 YYDKDF (reference sequence). For the CDR3, the DNA is TGTGCCACCAGCAGAGATACCGGCAGGAGGACCTACGAGCAGTACTTC. Its protein is CATSRDTGRRTYEQYF. The variable domain in full, completed from reference TRBV15 and TRBJ2-7, reads DAMVIQNPRYQVTQFGKPVTLSCSQTLNHNVMYWYQQKSSQAPKLLFHYYDKDFNNEADTPDNFQSRRPNTSFCFLDIRSPGLGDTAMYLCATSRDTGRRTYEQYFGPGTRLTVT.

The chain couples TRBV19 to TRBJ1-5, with D tentatively TRBD1 (6 bases). The CDR3 is 13 residues long. V dropped 6 bases and J dropped 8 bases, with 14 bases sitting between them. Germline V gene data show CDR1 as LNHDA and CDR2 as SQIVND (reference sequence). Here the CDR3 reads CASSQGGGKPQHF. The CDR3, as DNA: TGTGCCAGTAGCCAGGGAGGGGGGAAGCCCCAGCATTTT.

This chain connects TRBV2 to TRBJ1-3; 7 nucleotides agree with TRBD1. The CDR3 totals 15 residues. After removal of 6 bases from V and 3 bases from J, the junction contained 8 bases not matched to a gene. Germline V gives CDR1 SNHLY, CDR2 FYNNEI. CDR3 sequence reads: CASSGLQGNGNTIYF. CDR3 coding DNA: TGTGCCAGCAGCGGATTACAGGGGAATGGAAACACCATATATTTT.

This sequence joins TRBV6-5 and TRBJ1-2; the match to TRBD1 covers 7 bases. The CDR3 sequence is 14 residues long. Germline V lookup: CDR1 MNHEY, CDR2 SVGAGI. V was clipped by 1 base and J by 6 bases; unmatched bases: 5. DNA of the CDR3: TGTGCCAGCAGTTACTTAGGGGGCGCGGATGGCTACACCTTC. Translated: CASSYLGGADGYTF.

This chain uses TRBV5-1 with TRBJ1-5, with 8 bases identical to TRBD1. The CDR3 extends over 14 amino acids. The V gene end was trimmed by 4 bases and the J gene end by 5 bases; junction bases not matched to a gene: 5. Per the germline V gene, CDR1 is SGHRS and CDR2 is YFSETQ. The DNA for the CDR3 is TGCGCCAGCAGCCCAACAGGGGGTCATCAGCCCCAGCATTTT. It encodes CASSPTGGHQPQHF.

V is TRBV6-4 and J is TRBJ2-7; 9 positions match TRBD1. The germline V gene has CDR1 MRHNA and CDR2 SNTAGT. V trimming: 7 bases; J trimming: 6 bases; junction bases outside the gene matches: 4. This CDR3 comprises 12 residues. The CDR3 loop is CASIYRGREQYV. The CDR3 DNA follows: TGTGCCAGCATTTACAGGGGGCGCGAGCAGTACGTC.

V and J are TRBV19 and TRBJ1-5; a possible D gene is TRBD1 (6 bases). The germline V and J ends were trimmed by 6 bases and 0 bases, with 9 bases remaining between them. Germline values: CDR1 LNHDA, CDR2 SQIVND (reference sequence). CDR3 length equals 14 residues. The CDR3 spells CASSWTDSNQPQHF. CDR3 in DNA: TGTGCCAGTAGCTGGACAGATAGCAATCAGCCCCAGCATTTT.

The gene calls are TRBV29-1 and TRBJ1-6, with TRBD1 as a possible D gene (6 bases). This CDR3 has 15 residues. The V and J ends lost 8 bases and 3 bases respectively, with 17 bases between them. The V gene's germline CDR1 is SQVTM and CDR2 ANQGSEA. CDR3 amino acids: CSLGGGGGYNSPLHF. The CDR3 DNA sequence: TGCAGCTTGGGAGGGGGGGGCGGCTATAATTCACCCCTCCACTTT.

The V gene is TRBV28, the J gene TRBJ1-1, with D perhaps TRBD1 (6 bases). Germline-derived CDR1 and CDR2 are MDHEN and SYDVKM. The CDR3 length is 13 residues. Trimming stripped 5 bases from V and 3 bases from J, with 10 bases between. Here the CDR3 DNA reads TGTGCCAGCAGTCCACAGGGTTACACTGAAGCTTTCTTT. This gives the protein CASSPQGYTEAFF. The full variable domain, with the rest looked up from reference TRBV28 and TRBJ1-1, is DVKVTQSSRYLVKRTGEKVFLECVQDMDHENMFWYRQDPGLGLRLIYFSYDVKMKEKGDIPEGYSVSREKKERFSLILESASTNQTSMYLCASSPQGYTEAFFGQGTRLTVV.

This chain uses TRBV28 with TRBJ1-3; D remains unclear. V was clipped by 5 bases and J by 3 bases, with 11 bases between them. Looked up from germline, CDR1 is MDHEN and CDR2 is SYDVKM. The CDR3 extends over 14 amino acids. CDR3 DNA sequence: TGTGCCAGCAGTCCTTCGGTTTTTGGAAACACCATATATTTT. Its protein product is CASSPSVFGNTIYF.

J is TRBJ1-1 and V is TRBV29-1; tentatively, D is TRBD1 (5 bases). Germline CDR1 is SQVTM and CDR2 is ANQGSEA. This CDR3 contains 13 residues. Trimming stripped 3 bases from V and 5 bases from J, with 13 bases between. The CDR3: CSVDRGGRTEAFF. As DNA, the CDR3 is TGCAGCGTTGATCGCGGGGGTAGGACTGAAGCTTTCTTT.

The CDR3 is CASSPQGAREKLFF. The CDR3 nucleotides read TGTGCCAGTAGTCCACAGGGGGCAAGGGAAAAACTGTTTTTT. This sequence joins TRBV19 and TRBJ1-4, with 9 nucleotides matching TRBD1. The V gene's germline CDR1 is LNHDA and CDR2 SQIVND (reference sequence). V dropped 5 bases and J dropped 8; count of bases not matched to a gene: 6. This CDR3 is 14 amino acids long.

The chain recombines TRBV5-4 with TRBJ2-1; 13 bases are a match to TRBD2. The V gene end was trimmed by 4 bases and the J gene end by 6 bases; junction bases not matched to a gene: 4. The CDR3 loop spans 15 amino acids. Looked up from germline, CDR1 is SGHNT and CDR2 is YYREEE (reference sequence). In DNA form, the CDR3 reads TGTGCCAGCAGCCCGGGACTAGCGGGGATCAATGAGCAGTTCTTC. This gives the protein CASSPGLAGINEQFF.

This clone was seen only a few times. The rearrangement uses TRBV28 and TRBJ1-2; a possible D gene is TRBD1 (5 bases). Between the trimmed V and J ends, which lost 4 bases and 10 bases, there was a span of 10 bases. This CDR3 has 11 residues. CDR1 and CDR2 (germline): MDHEN, SYDVKM. CDR3 DNA: TGTGCCAGCAGTTGGGGGGGGAACTACACCTTC. Translated, it gives CASSWGGNYTF.

The chain recombines TRBV6-1 with TRBJ1-4, with D possibly matching TRBD1 (5 bases). The germline CDR1 and CDR2 sequences are MNHNS and SASEGT. V lost 5 bases, J lost 3 bases, and 10 bases lay in between. CDR3 length equals 14 residues. The CDR3 protein is CASSSGWPNEKLFF. The CDR3 DNA follows: TGTGCCAGCAGTTCAGGGTGGCCTAATGAAAAACTGTTTTTT.

The CDR3 nucleotides are TGTGCCACCAGCAGCATAACAGGGGCTAATGAAAAACTGTTTTTT. Amino acid sequence: CATSSITGANEKLFF. The chain recombines TRBV15 with TRBJ1-4; 7 bases align to TRBD1. Germline assignment: CDR1 LNHNV and CDR2 YYDKDF (reference sequence). This CDR3 is built from 15 residues. The ends lost 3 bases at V and 3 bases at J; junction bases unmatched: 4.

This chain joins TRBV28 and TRBJ2-3; 9 positions match TRBD2. V dropped 2 bases and J dropped 6; count of bases not matched to a gene: 6. The length of the CDR3 is 15 residues. Germline V gene sequence: CDR1 MDHEN, CDR2 SYDVKM. The CDR3 spells CASSLIAGGMDTQYF. The CDR3 DNA is TGTGCCAGCAGTTTAATCGCGGGGGGGATGGATACGCAGTATTTT.

The gene calls are TRBV6-4 and TRBJ1-1; maybe TRBD1 (5 bases). Germline assignment: CDR1 MRHNA and CDR2 SNTAGT. V shed 8 bases and J shed 0 bases, with 22 bases lying between them. This CDR3 contains 17 residues. DNA of the CDR3: TGTGCCAGCTTCTGGCGGGGGGGGGATCCCCTGAACACTGAAGCTTTCTTT. This encodes CASFWRGGDPLNTEAFF.

The gene calls are TRBV27 and TRBJ1-2; D may be TRBD1 (6 bases). The CDR3 sequence is 12 residues long. Germline CDR1 is MNHEY and CDR2 is SMNVEV (reference sequence). V gave up 6 bases and J gave up 4 bases, with 9 bases separating them. This CDR3 reads CASRQGGYGYTF. CDR3 DNA: TGTGCCAGCAGACAGGGCGGCTATGGCTACACCTTC.